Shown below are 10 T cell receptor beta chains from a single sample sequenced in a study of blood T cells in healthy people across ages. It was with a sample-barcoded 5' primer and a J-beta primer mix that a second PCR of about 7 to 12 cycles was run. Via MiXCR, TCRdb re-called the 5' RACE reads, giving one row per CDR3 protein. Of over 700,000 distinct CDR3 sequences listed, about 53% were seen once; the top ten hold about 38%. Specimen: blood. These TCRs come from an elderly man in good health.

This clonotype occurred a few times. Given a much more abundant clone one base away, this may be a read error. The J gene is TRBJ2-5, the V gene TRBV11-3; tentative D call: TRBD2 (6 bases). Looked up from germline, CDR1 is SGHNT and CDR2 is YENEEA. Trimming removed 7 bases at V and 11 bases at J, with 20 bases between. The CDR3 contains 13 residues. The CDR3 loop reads CASKGRGNNEQYF. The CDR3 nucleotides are TGTGCCAGCAAAGGGCGGGGAAACAATGAGCAGTACTTC.

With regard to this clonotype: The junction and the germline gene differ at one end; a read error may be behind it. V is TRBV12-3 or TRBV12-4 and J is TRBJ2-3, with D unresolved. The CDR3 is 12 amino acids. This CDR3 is CASSLSTDAQYF. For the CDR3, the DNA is TGTGCCAGCAGTTTGAGTACAGATGCGCAGTATTTT.

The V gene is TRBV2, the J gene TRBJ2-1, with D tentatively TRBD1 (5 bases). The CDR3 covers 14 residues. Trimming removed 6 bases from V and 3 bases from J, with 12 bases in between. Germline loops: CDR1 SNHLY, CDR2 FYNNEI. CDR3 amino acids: CASSNQGFYNEQFF. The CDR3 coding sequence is TGTGCCAGCAGCAACCAGGGCTTCTACAATGAGCAGTTCTTC.

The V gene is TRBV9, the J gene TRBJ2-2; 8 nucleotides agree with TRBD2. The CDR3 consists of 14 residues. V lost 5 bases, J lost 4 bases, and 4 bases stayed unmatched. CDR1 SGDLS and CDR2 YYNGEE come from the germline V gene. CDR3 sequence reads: CASRPSGSTGELFF. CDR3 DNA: TGTGCCAGCAGACCAAGCGGGAGCACCGGGGAGCTGTTTTTT.

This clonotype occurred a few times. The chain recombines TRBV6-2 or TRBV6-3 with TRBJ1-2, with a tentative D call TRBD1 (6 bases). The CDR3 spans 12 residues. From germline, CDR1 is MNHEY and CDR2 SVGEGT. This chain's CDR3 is CAGRDTNYGYTF. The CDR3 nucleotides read TGTGCGGGCCGGGACACCAACTATGGCTACACCTTC.

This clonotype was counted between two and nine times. The CDR3 spells CASSQDGPGRRMETQYF. The CDR3 bases are TGCGCCAGCAGCCAAGACGGTCCAGGACGGCGGATGGAGACCCAGTACTTC. The chain recombines TRBV4-1 with TRBJ2-5; D gene uncertain. The germline V gene has CDR1 MGHRA and CDR2 YSYEKL. The ends were cut back, 0 bases at V and 5 bases at J, with 19 bases in the middle. The CDR3 is 17 amino acids.

The CDR3 region has the DNA TGTGCCAGCTCACCGGTCGGGACAGGGGGCAATCAGCCCCAGCATTTT. Its protein is CASSPVGTGGNQPQHF. The V gene is TRBV18, the J gene TRBJ1-5; TRBD1 aligns across 10 bases. CDR3 size: 16 residues. Trimming cost V 3 bases and J 2 bases; bases outside gene matches: 4. From germline, CDR1 is KGHSH and CDR2 LQKENI.

This CDR3 is CASSQGGKGGGRFYEQFF. The CDR3, as DNA: TGCGCCAGCAGCCAGGGGGGGAAAGGTGGCGGGAGGTTCTATGAGCAGTTCTTC. This chain uses TRBV4-1 with TRBJ2-1; 8 nucleotides align to TRBD2. V lost 3 bases and J lost 8; bases outside the gene matches: 18. Germline loops: CDR1 MGHRA, CDR2 YSYEKL. This CDR3 contains 18 residues.

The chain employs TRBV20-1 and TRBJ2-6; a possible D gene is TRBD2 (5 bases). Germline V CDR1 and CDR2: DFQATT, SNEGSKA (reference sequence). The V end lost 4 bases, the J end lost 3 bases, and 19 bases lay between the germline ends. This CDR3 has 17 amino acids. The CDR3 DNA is TGCAGTGCTACCACCGGGCCCCGGGGAGATGGGGCCAACGTCCTGACTTTC. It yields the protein CSATTGPRGDGANVLTF.

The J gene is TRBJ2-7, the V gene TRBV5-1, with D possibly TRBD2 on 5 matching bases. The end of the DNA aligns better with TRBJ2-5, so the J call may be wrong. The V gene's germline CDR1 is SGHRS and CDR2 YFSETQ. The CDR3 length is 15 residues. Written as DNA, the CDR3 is TGCGCCAGCAGCTTGGGGACTCGGAACGGAGAGACCCAGTACTTC. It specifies CASSLGTRNGETQYF.